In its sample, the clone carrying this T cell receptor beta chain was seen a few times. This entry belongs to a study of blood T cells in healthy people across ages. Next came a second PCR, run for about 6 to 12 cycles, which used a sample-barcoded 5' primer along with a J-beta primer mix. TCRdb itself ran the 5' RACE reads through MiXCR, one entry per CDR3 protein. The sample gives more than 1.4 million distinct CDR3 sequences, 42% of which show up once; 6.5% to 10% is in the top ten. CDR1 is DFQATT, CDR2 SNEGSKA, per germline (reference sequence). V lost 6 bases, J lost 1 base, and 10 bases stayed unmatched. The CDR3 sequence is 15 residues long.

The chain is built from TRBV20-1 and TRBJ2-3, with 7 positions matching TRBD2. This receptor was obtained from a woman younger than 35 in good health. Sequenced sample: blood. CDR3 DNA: TGCAGTGCCGGTCACCTAGCGGTGGGCACAGATACGCAGTATTTT. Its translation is CSAGHLAVGTDTQYF.